This T cell receptor beta chain stems from a study of T cells in Graves' hyperthyroidism and ophthalmopathy. The CDR3 is 13 amino acids. Germline V CDR1 and CDR2: GTSNPN, SVGIG (reference sequence). The V end lost 0 bases, the J end lost 8 bases, and 11 bases lay between the germline ends. TCR beta CDR3 regions were amplified from RNA transcripts. HTBI primers drove first-round RT-PCR of the TCR CDR3. TCRdb itself ran the multiplex PCR reads through MiXCR, one entry per CDR3 protein. The sample consists of some 740,000 distinct CDR3 sequences, around 15% of them appearing once. This clonotype was recorded many times.

The chain carries TRBV30 and TRBJ2-1, with unresolved D. Sequenced sample: blood. The receptor was derived from a woman under 30 with Graves' hyperthyroidism. CDR3 loop: CAWSVSPRDEQFF. For the CDR3, the DNA is TGTGCCTGGAGTGTGAGTCCACGGGATGAGCAGTTCTTC. Combining the CDR3 with reference TRBV30 and TRBJ2-1 gives the whole variable domain SQTIHQWPATLVQPVGSPLSLECTVEGTSNPNLYWYRQAAGRGLQLLFYSVGIGQISSEVPQNLSASRPQDRQFILSSKKLLLSDSGFYLCAWSVSPRDEQFFGPGTRLTVL.